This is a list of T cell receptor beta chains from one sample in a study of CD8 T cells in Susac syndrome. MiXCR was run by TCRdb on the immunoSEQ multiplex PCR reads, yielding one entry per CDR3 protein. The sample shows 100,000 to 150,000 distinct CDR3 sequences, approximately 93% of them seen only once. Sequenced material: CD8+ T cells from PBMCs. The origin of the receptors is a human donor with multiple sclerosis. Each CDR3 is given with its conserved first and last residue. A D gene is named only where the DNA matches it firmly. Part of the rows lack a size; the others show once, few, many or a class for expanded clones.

TGTGCCAGCAGCCAAGATGAGGCGCACGCGCAGGCTTTCTTT,CASSQDEAHAQAFF,TRBV3-1,once,TRBJ1-1,-
TGCGCCAGCAGCCAAGGATTAGCGGATGAGCAGTTCTTC,CASSQGLADEQFF,TRBV4-1,once,TRBJ2-1,-
TGTGCCAGCAGCCTACACCGTAGAGCGGGGGGGCCCACAGATACGCAGTATTTT,CASSLHRRAGGPTDTQYF,TRBV11-2,-,TRBJ2-3,TRBD2
TGTGCCAGCAGTTTATTCGGAAGGGTTGAAAAACTGTTTTTT,CASSLFGRVEKLFF,TRBV27,-,TRBJ1-4,-
TGTGCCAGCAGTTTAGGTGGGGGGCCCCAAGAGACCCAGTACTTC,CASSLGGGPQETQYF,TRBV27,few,TRBJ2-5,-
TGTGCCAGCAGCCCAGATAGGGATCGCTACAATGAGCAGTTCTTC,CASSPDRDRYNEQFF,TRBV13,-,TRBJ2-1,-
TGCAGTGCTTACACCCCCGCGACAGGGTCTAGCACAGATACGCAGTATTTT,CSAYTPATGSSTDTQYF,TRBV20-1,once,TRBJ2-3,TRBD1
TGTGCCAGCAGTGAACGAGGCGAGTTGGCCAAAAACATTCAGTACTTC,CASSERGELAKNIQYF,TRBV2,-,TRBJ2-4,-
TGCAGCCCGGGACCTTTCAGCACAGATACGCAGTATTTT,CSPGPFSTDTQYF,TRBV29-1,-,TRBJ2-3,-
TGTGCCAGCAGCTATCCCGGTGGGAAAACGAACACCGGGGAGCTGTTTTTT,CASSYPGGKTNTGELFF,TRBV7-9,-,TRBJ2-2,-
TGCAGCGTTGAAGGCCCCGAACTAGCGGGGTCCTACGAGCAGTACTTC,CSVEGPELAGSYEQYF,TRBV29-1,-,TRBJ2-7,TRBD2
TGTGCCAGCAGCTTAAGGAATACCGGGACTAGCGAAAATGAGCAGTTCTTC,CASSLRNTGTSENEQFF,TRBV7-3,once,TRBJ2-1,TRBD2
TGTGCCAGCAGCTCCCCGAGAGGGCGGGGGGAGAACACCGGGGAGCTGTTTTTT,CASSSPRGRGENTGELFF,TRBV7-8,-,TRBJ2-2,TRBD2
TGTGCCAGCTCACCTCAAGAGACCCAGTACTTC,CASSPQETQYF,TRBV18,few,TRBJ2-5,-
TGTGCCAGCAGTTTGAGCGTCGGGCTGTTGGATACGCAGTATTTT,CASSLSVGLLDTQYF,TRBV12-3/TRBV12-4,-,TRBJ2-3,-
TGTGCCAGTATGGGGGGCCCCTACGAGCAGTACTTC,CASMGGPYEQYF,TRBV19,-,TRBJ2-7,-
TGTGCCAGCAGGCAGGGGAGACTAAGCACAGATACGCAGTATTTT,CASRQGRLSTDTQYF,TRBV7-8,-,TRBJ2-3,-
TGTGCCAGTAGTATGGGACCTAGGGCCAAGAGGTTGCTCACTGAAGCTTTCTTT,CASSMGPRAKRLLTEAFF,TRBV19,-,TRBJ1-1,-
TGTGCCAGCAGCTTCGGGGTTGGTGGCTACACCTTC,CASSFGVGGYTF,TRBV5-4,-,TRBJ1-2,-
TGTGCCAGCAGCCAAGAGTTGCGGGACCAAGAGACCCAGTACTTC,CASSQELRDQETQYF,TRBV4-2,-,TRBJ2-5,-
TGTGCCAGCAGCCCAACGAGGGACAGGGGCTTCGAATATGAGGATAATGAAAAACTGTTTTTT,CASSPTRDRGFEYEDNEKLFF,TRBV11-2,-,TRBJ1-4,TRBD1
TGCGCCAGCAGTCCCCAGGGACTAGCGGGGAAGAATGAGCAGTTCTTC,CASSPQGLAGKNEQFF,TRBV5-1,once,TRBJ2-1,TRBD2
TGTGCCACCAGTGACCGAAGACTAGCGGGCAACGCTCGCGATGAGCAGTTCTTC,CATSDRRLAGNARDEQFF,TRBV24-1,-,TRBJ2-1,TRBD2
TGTGCCAGTACTCCTCTAGGGACAGGGCCAAATCAGCCCCAGCATTTT,CASTPLGTGPNQPQHF,TRBV19,-,TRBJ1-5,TRBD1
TGTGCCAGCAGCTTAGCCCATACTAGCGGGAGTTTAGATACGCAGTATTTT,CASSLAHTSGSLDTQYF,TRBV11-3,once,TRBJ2-3,TRBD2
TGTGCCAGCTCCGAAGGGACAGGGGCCACAGATACGCAGTATTTT,CASSEGTGATDTQYF,TRBV18,-,TRBJ2-3,TRBD1
TGTGCCAGCAGCCCTGGGATCTCTGGGGCCAACGTCCTGACTTTC,CASSPGISGANVLTF,TRBV7-8,-,TRBJ2-6,-
TGTGCCAGCAGCTCACATTACCCGGGACTAGCTCCGTCCTACAATGAGCAGTTCTTC,CASSSHYPGLAPSYNEQFF,TRBV7-4,-,TRBJ2-1,TRBD2
TGTGCCAGCATGGGCGGGGAGAACAATGAGCAGTTCTTC,CASMGGENNEQFF,TRBV9,-,TRBJ2-1,-
TGTGCCAGCAGCCAACCGGGACGGTCTTTTAGTTCACCCCTCCACTTT,CASSQPGRSFSSPLHF,TRBV16,-,TRBJ1-6,-
TGTGCCAGCAGCTTAAGCCTAGCAGACAATGAGCAGTTCTTC,CASSLSLADNEQFF,TRBV7-3,-,TRBJ2-1,-
TGTGCCAGCAGCTTCGGGGAAGCAGAGCCCCAGCATTTT,CASSFGEAEPQHF,TRBV7-9,-,TRBJ1-5,-
TGTGCCAGCAGCTTGGAGGGGTTGGGGGTCGAAACTGGGGCCAACGTCCTGACTTTC,CASSLEGLGVETGANVLTF,TRBV11-3,-,TRBJ2-6,-
TGTGCCACCAGCAGAGACAGGGGGTGGACTGAAGCTTTCTTT,CATSRDRGWTEAFF,TRBV15,-,TRBJ1-1,TRBD1
TGTGCCAGTAGTATACATAGACAGGGAACGGATCAGCCCCAGCATTTT,CASSIHRQGTDQPQHF,TRBV19,-,TRBJ1-5,TRBD1
TGTGCCAGCTCACCACTCAGGGAATGGGTGGTAAGCTACGAGCAGTACTTC,CASSPLREWVVSYEQYF,TRBV18,-,TRBJ2-7,-
TGTGCCAGCAGCTTGGGGGTAACCTCCTACGAGCAGTACTTC,CASSLGVTSYEQYF,TRBV7-6,-,TRBJ2-7,-
TGTGCCAGCAGTGAATCGGCAGGGCGGACTGAAGCTTTCTTT,CASSESAGRTEAFF,TRBV25-1,-,TRBJ1-1,-
TGTGCCAGCAGCTTTCCACAGAACACTGAAGCTTTCTTT,CASSFPQNTEAFF,TRBV5-8,few,TRBJ1-1,-
TGTGCCGGGGGACAGGGCTACGAGCAGTACTTC,CAGGQGYEQYF,TRBV7-9,-,TRBJ2-7,TRBD1
TGTGCCAGCAGCGGTCATAGGGGCGAGACAGAAGCTTTCTTT,CASSGHRGETEAFF,TRBV9,-,TRBJ1-1,-
TGTGCCAGCAGCTTACAGGACAGGGGACACGAGCAGTACTTC,CASSLQDRGHEQYF,TRBV7-6,-,TRBJ2-7,TRBD1
TGTGCCAGCAGCCAAGTCGTCTCCTTGTTCACAGATACGCAGTATTTT,CASSQVVSLFTDTQYF,TRBV3-1,-,TRBJ2-3,-
TGTGCCAGCAGCCCTAGCGGGGGGAAGACAGATACGCAGTATTTT,CASSPSGGKTDTQYF,TRBV3-1,-,TRBJ2-3,TRBD2
TGTGCCAGCAGCTTAGGGCCAGACTCCCAATTATATGGCTACACCTTC,CASSLGPDSQLYGYTF,TRBV13,-,TRBJ1-2,-
TGTGCCAGCAGCGAATGGGACAGGCCGGATCAGCCCCAGCATTTT,CASSEWDRPDQPQHF,TRBV9,few,TRBJ1-5,TRBD1
TGTGCCAGCAGTTTAGGAGGGTTCGGGGAGACCCAGTACTTC,CASSLGGFGETQYF,TRBV27,few,TRBJ2-5,-
TGTGCCTGGAGTGATGGGATTTCAGATACGCAGTATTTT,CAWSDGISDTQYF,TRBV30,-,TRBJ2-3,-
TGTGCCAGTAGTGTCGGCAGATACACTGAAGCTTTCTTT,CASSVGRYTEAFF,TRBV19,few,TRBJ1-1,-
TGTGCCAGCTCAAGCCATACGGGAACTGAAGCTTTCTTT,CASSSHTGTEAFF,TRBV18,-,TRBJ1-1,-
TGCGCCAGCAGCTTGGGGGCCCGGGACAGTGATGGCTACACCTTC,CASSLGARDSDGYTF,TRBV5-1,-,TRBJ1-2,TRBD1
TGTGCCAGCGGGGCCGGAGAGCAGTACTTC,CASGAGEQYF,TRBV27,-,TRBJ2-7,-
TGTGCCAGCAGCTTCGAGACGGCCCCAGATACGCAGTATTTT,CASSFETAPDTQYF,TRBV5-4,-,TRBJ2-3,-
TGCAGCGTGACACAGGGGGCTCGGTACGAGCAGTACTTC,CSVTQGARYEQYF,TRBV29-1,few,TRBJ2-7,TRBD1
TGTGCCAGCAGCGTCCGGGGGGGCGGGTATAACGCTAATGAAAAACTGTTTTTT,CASSVRGGGYNANEKLFF,TRBV11-2,-,TRBJ1-4,-